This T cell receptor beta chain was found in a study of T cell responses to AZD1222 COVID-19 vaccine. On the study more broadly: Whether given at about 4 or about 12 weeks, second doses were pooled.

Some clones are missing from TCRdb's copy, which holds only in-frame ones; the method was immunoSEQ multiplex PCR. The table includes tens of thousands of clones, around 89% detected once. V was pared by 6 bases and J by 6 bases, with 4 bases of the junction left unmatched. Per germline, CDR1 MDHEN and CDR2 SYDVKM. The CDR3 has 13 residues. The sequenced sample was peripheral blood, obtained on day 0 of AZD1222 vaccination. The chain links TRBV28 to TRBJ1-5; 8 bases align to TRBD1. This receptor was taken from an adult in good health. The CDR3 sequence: CASRFQGAQPQHF. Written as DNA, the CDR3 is TGTGCCAGCAGGTTCCAGGGGGCTCAGCCCCAGCATTTT.